The T cell receptor beta chain described here comes from a study of cytomegalovirus exposure and HLA in healthy donors. Germline V gene sequence: CDR1 LNHDA, CDR2 SQIVND (reference sequence). V was clipped by 7 bases and J by 0 bases, with 11 bases between them. The CDR3 length is 14 residues. In the PCR, 60 Vbeta and 13 Jbeta primers were used. Profiling relied on immunoSEQ multiplex PCR, and the TCRdb table lists in-frame clones only, not all of them. Counted here are 100,000 to 150,000 clones, 75% to 85% occurring once; the ten biggest clones make up roughly 10%. Notes on the study in general: Evidence from a later analysis indicated that most CMV-associated TCR beta chains looked HLA-restricted.

Note on this clone: Its matching antigen is unknown.

This TCR was recovered from a woman in her forties or fifties in good health and CMV-seropositive. Material for sequencing was PBMCs. The rearrangement uses TRBV19 and TRBJ2-3; D possibly corresponds to TRBD1 (5 bases). The CDR3 loop reads CASIPQGSTDTQYF. The CDR3 nucleotides are TGTGCCAGTATCCCCCAGGGTAGCACAGATACGCAGTATTTT.